Here is one TCR beta chain with its context. These data belong to a study of CD8 T cells in Susac syndrome. Each Susac syndrome patient had definite or probable disease by recently defined criteria. Germline values: CDR1 SGHVS, CDR2 FNYEAQ. The V end was cut by 5 bases, the J end by 4 bases, with 11 bases between. The CDR3 runs 13 residues. cDNA came from around 0.54 to 1 ug RNA primed by random hexamers. The CDR3 of TCR beta was amplified by immunoSEQ multiplex PCR across 54 Vbeta and 13 Jbeta. TCRdb reprocessed the immunoSEQ multiplex PCR reads with MiXCR, giving one entry per CDR3 protein. The data contain approximately 120,000 distinct CDR3 sequences, around 94% of them singletons.

The chain joins TRBV7-6 to TRBJ1-2; maybe TRBD1 (5 bases). Sequencing was performed on CD8+ T cells from PBMCs. The sequence derives from a human donor with Susac syndrome. CDR3 protein: CASSDGTFYGYTF. CDR3 DNA: TGTGCCAGCAGCGACGGGACCTTCTATGGCTACACCTTC.